This entry lists 27 T cell receptor beta chains sequenced from one sample in a study of T cell repertoires in cytomegalovirus infection. TCRdb analysed the reads with MiXCR anew, one entry per CDR3 protein. The sample has 310,000 or so distinct CDR3 sequences; around 10% are singletons. The source material was PBMCs. The receptors come from a human donor in good health (CMV status not recorded). Some clones in this sample may be carry-over from other donors' samples.

There are many counts of this clonotype. The rearrangement joins TRBV23-1 to TRBJ2-3; possibly TRBD1 or TRBD2 for D (6 bases each). TRBV23-1 is identified as an open reading frame with a role that is uncertain. Trimming cost V 0 bases and J 6 bases, with 16 bases left between them. This CDR3 is 16 amino acids long. CDR3 sequence: CASSQSGYREADTQYF. The CDR3 region has the DNA TGCGCCAGCAGTCAATCGGGGTACAGGGAGGCGGATACGCAGTATTTT.

Ten or more counts support this clonotype. A read error may produce the germline difference seen at one junction end. The V gene is TRBV6-1, the J gene TRBJ2-1, with TRBD2 as a possible D gene (5 bases). Germline CDR1 reads MNHNS; CDR2 reads SASEGT. The CDR3 extends over 14 amino acids. CDR3 bases: TGTGCCAGCAGAGTTGGACTCCACTACGATGAGCAGTTCTTC. Translation gives CASRVGLHYDEQFF.

In the case of this clonotype: A read error may account for a junction end that differs from germline. Here the CDR3 DNA reads TGTGCCAGTAGTATAGAGGGGGTTAGCAGTCAGCCCCAGCATTTT. Translating it yields CASSIEGVSSQPQHF. The chain recombines TRBV19 with TRBJ1-5, with D perhaps matching TRBD1 (5 bases). The CDR3 is made up of 15 amino acids. From germline, CDR1 is LNHDA and CDR2 SQIVND (reference sequence).

Only a few counts were recorded for this clonotype. The chain joins TRBV10-3 to TRBJ2-7, with 10 nucleotides matching TRBD1. The CDR3 has 15 amino acids. V lost 0 bases to trimming and J lost 5 bases; unmatched junction nucleotides: 4. Germline V lookup: CDR1 ENHRY, CDR2 SYGVKD. Here the CDR3 DNA reads TGTGCCATCAGTGAGTCGCGGGACAGGGGTAACGAGCAGTACTTC. Its protein is CAISESRDRGNEQYF.

A remark on this clonotype: Just one base apart from a much larger clone, this may be a read error. Here the CDR3 reads CSDQGSSGVYNEQFF. CDR3 DNA sequence: TGCAGTGACCAGGGCTCTAGCGGGGTTTACAATGAGCAGTTCTTC. The chain couples TRBV20-1 to TRBJ2-1; TRBD2 matches 9 bases. The CDR3 contains 15 residues. Unmatched junction bases numbered 11, after V lost 7 bases and J lost 4 bases. CDR1 and CDR2 from the germline V gene are DFQATT and SNEGSKA (reference sequence).

This clonotype has ten or more counts. The chain has TRBV19 and TRBJ2-3; possibly TRBD1 or TRBD2 for D (5 bases each). The CDR3 extends over 15 amino acids. CDR1 is LNHDA and CDR2 is SQIVND in the germline V gene (reference sequence). V lost 6 bases to trimming and J lost 2 bases, with 15 bases between them. Here the CDR3 reads CASRPRDRPTDTQYF. Here the CDR3 DNA reads TGTGCCAGTAGGCCCCGGGACCGCCCCACAGATACGCAGTATTTT.

This clonotype was seen repeatedly, ten times or more. This chain joins TRBV7-2 and TRBJ2-3, with TRBD1 matching over 7 bases. From germline, CDR1 is SGHTA and CDR2 FQGNSA. The CDR3 spans 12 residues. The V segment lost 6 bases and the J segment 3 bases; nucleotides outside the gene matches: 0. The CDR3 region is CASRTGTDTQYF. As DNA, the CDR3 is TGTGCCAGCAGGACAGGGACAGATACGCAGTATTTT.

This clonotype showed up many times. This rearrangement joins TRBV6-2 or TRBV6-3 to TRBJ2-7; D possibly corresponds to TRBD2 (5 bases). Per germline, CDR1 MNHEY and CDR2 SVGEGT. Trimming removed 5 bases at V and 4 bases at J, with 15 bases between. This CDR3 comprises 14 residues. The CDR3 is CASSLGGRRYEQYV. Here the CDR3 DNA reads TGTGCCAGCAGTCTGGGCGGGCGTCGGTACGAGCAGTACGTC.

This clonotype was observed at least ten times. The J gene is TRBJ1-1, the V gene TRBV7-8; D not resolved. Germline V gives CDR1 SGHVS, CDR2 FQNEAQ. The CDR3 extends over 16 amino acids. The germline V and J ends were trimmed by 5 bases and 0 bases, with 16 bases remaining between them. The CDR3, as DNA: TGTGCCAGCAGCCTCTTAGGTCGGCTGATGAACACTGAAGCTTTCTTT. Protein: CASSLLGRLMNTEAFF.

This clonotype was picked up many times. The V and J genes are TRBV7-9 and TRBJ2-1; 8 nucleotides agree with TRBD1. This CDR3 is built from 16 residues. Losses at the gene ends were 6 bases for V and 0 bases for J; bases not matched to a gene: 7. CDR1 and CDR2 from the germline V gene are SEHNR and FQNEAQ (reference sequence). CDR3 nucleotide sequence: TGTGCCAGCAGGGGGGCAGGGGGCATCTCCTACAATGAGCAGTTCTTC. Its translation: CASRGAGGISYNEQFF.

This clonotype was counted at least ten times. This chain connects TRBV28 to TRBJ2-1; D may be TRBD1 (6 bases). The CDR3 sequence is 13 residues long. V was trimmed by 5 bases and J by 8 bases, leaving 13 bases between them. The germline V gene encodes CDR1 MDHEN and CDR2 SYDVKM. The CDR3 region is CASSLQGSHEQFF. The CDR3 bases are TGTGCCAGCAGTCTTCAGGGGAGCCATGAGCAGTTCTTC.

This clonotype was observed many times. The chain couples TRBV7-9 to TRBJ1-2; D is uncertain. The CDR3 totals 14 residues. Looked up from germline, CDR1 is SEHNR and CDR2 is FQNEAQ (reference sequence). Between the trimmed V and J ends, which lost 5 bases and 4 bases, there was a span of 14 bases. The CDR3 is CASSGRTVLYGYTF. The CDR3 region has the DNA TGTGCCAGCAGCGGGCGGACGGTTCTCTATGGCTACACCTTC.

This clonotype was detected a few times. The chain couples TRBV7-6 to TRBJ2-5, with no clear D. CDR3 length: 15 amino acids. V lost 4 bases to trimming and J lost 4 bases, with 16 bases between them. From germline, CDR1 is SGHVS and CDR2 FNYEAQ. The CDR3 sequence: CASSSRGLLLETQYF. The CDR3 DNA sequence: TGTGCCAGCAGCTCACGCGGTCTCCTCCTAGAGACCCAGTACTTC.

V gene TRBV2 combines with J gene TRBJ1-1; TRBD1 might be the D (5 bases). This CDR3 region has 16 residues. Trimming stripped 7 bases from V and 0 bases from J, with 18 bases between. The V gene's germline CDR1 is SNHLY and CDR2 FYNNEI. The CDR3 loop reads CASTGLATSMNTEAFF. CDR3 bases: TGTGCCAGCACGGGACTGGCCACCTCCATGAACACTGAAGCTTTCTTT.

This clonotype was picked up many times. This rearrangement joins TRBV6-2 or TRBV6-3 to TRBJ2-7; D uncertain. The germline gives CDR1 MNHEY, CDR2 SVGEGT. The V end was cut by 2 bases, the J end by 4 bases, with 6 bases between. The CDR3 has 12 amino acids. The CDR3 spells CASSYRCYEQYV. The DNA for the CDR3 is TGTGCCAGCAGTTACCGCTGTTACGAGCAGTACGTC.

This clonotype was seen many times. One end of the junction does not line up with germline, which may come from a read error. The genes are TRBV29-1 and TRBJ1-1; D unclear. CDR3 length equals 12 residues. Germline V gene sequence: CDR1 SQVTM, CDR2 ANQGSEA. The CDR3 DNA reads as TGCAGCATTGACGTGGGGAACACTGAAGCTTTCTTT. This sequence encodes CSIDVGNTEAFF.

The rearrangement uses TRBV20-1 and TRBJ2-3; 12 bases agree with TRBD2. The CDR3 runs to 14 residues. With 5 bases clipped from V and 5 bases from J, the junction kept 5 bases outside the gene matches. Germline CDR1 is DFQATT and CDR2 is SNEGSKA (reference sequence). The CDR3 sequence is CSAPSGGARDTQYF. The CDR3 DNA reads TGCAGTGCTCCTAGCGGGGGGGCTAGAGATACGCAGTATTTT.

This clonotype was observed many times. The V and J genes are TRBV20-1 and TRBJ1-2, with D possibly matching TRBD1 (5 bases). The CDR3 is made up of 13 amino acids. The germline V gene has CDR1 DFQATT and CDR2 SNEGSKA (reference sequence). The V end was cut by 2 bases, the J end by 6 bases, with 13 bases between. The CDR3 region has the DNA TGCAGTGCTAGAAATCAGGGAAGTCATGGCTACACCTTC. This translates into CSARNQGSHGYTF.

This clonotype occurred a few times. The chain combines TRBV7-9 with TRBJ2-6, with D unclear. The V and J ends lost 3 bases and 0 bases respectively, with 15 bases between them. CDR3 length equals 18 residues. The germline CDR1 and CDR2 sequences are SEHNR and FQNEAQ (reference sequence). The CDR3: CASSFEPSRSSGANVLTF. For the CDR3, the DNA is TGTGCCAGCAGCTTTGAACCCTCCCGCAGCTCTGGGGCCAACGTCCTGACTTTC. Full variable domain (remainder filled in from reference TRBV7-9 and TRBJ2-6): DTGVSQNPRHKITKRGQNVTFRCDPISEHNRLYWYRQTLGQGPEFLTYFQNEAQLEKSRLLSDRFSAERPKGSFSTLEIQRTEQGDSAMYLCASSFEPSRSSGANVLTFGAGSRLTVL.

The rearrangement uses TRBV3-1 and TRBJ2-1; 8 bases align to TRBD1. This CDR3 has 15 residues. CDR1 and CDR2 from the germline V gene are LGHDT and YNNKEL (reference sequence). V lost 4 bases to trimming and J lost 0 bases; unmatched junction nucleotides: 2. The CDR3 region is CASSRDRLSYNEQFF. CDR3 DNA sequence: TGTGCCAGCAGCCGGGACAGGCTCTCCTACAATGAGCAGTTCTTC.

In its sample, this clonotype was seen many times. The rearrangement uses TRBV6-5 and TRBJ1-1, with 7 bases lining up with TRBD1. The CDR3 has 14 amino acids. The ends lost 2 bases at V and 5 bases at J; junction bases unmatched: 5. The germline V gene has CDR1 MNHEY and CDR2 SVGAGI. For the CDR3, the DNA is TGTGCCAGCAGTTACACGACAGGGTGGACTGAAGCTTTCTTT. It codes for CASSYTTGWTEAFF.

V usage is TRBV7-3 and J usage is TRBJ2-7; 7 bases map to TRBD1. Germline V lookup: CDR1 SGHTA, CDR2 FQGTGA. The CDR3 is 16 amino acids. Unmatched junction bases numbered 12, after V lost 5 bases and J lost 2 bases. CDR3 in DNA: TGTGCCAGCAGCCCCCCCCCCCAGGGGGACCCCTACGAGCAGTACGTC. Its protein product is CASSPPPQGDPYEQYV.

This chain links TRBV7-8 with TRBJ2-1, with 9 bases that match TRBD2. J gave up 2 bases and V 5 bases, and 7 bases lay outside the gene matches. This CDR3 region has 16 residues. Germline V gene data show CDR1 as SGHVS and CDR2 as FQNEAQ. The CDR3 is CASSPKGGGAYNEQFF. CDR3 coding DNA: TGTGCCAGCAGCCCTAAGGGCGGGGGGGCCTACAATGAGCAGTTCTTC.

This clonotype was observed many times. The chain recombines TRBV29-1 with TRBJ2-1, with 13 bases lining up with TRBD2. CDR3 length: 17 amino acids. V trimming: 3 bases; J trimming: 0 bases; junction bases outside the gene matches: 5. From germline, CDR1 is SQVTM and CDR2 ANQGSEA. DNA of the CDR3: TGCAGCGTTGACACTAGCGGGGGGGTGAGCTCCTACAATGAGCAGTTCTTC. Protein: CSVDTSGGVSSYNEQFF.

The chain recombines TRBV7-9 with TRBJ1-2; 9 bases align to TRBD1. Trimming took 5 bases from V and 6 from J; bases not matched to a gene: 4. The CDR3 has 13 residues. Germline loops: CDR1 SEHNR, CDR2 FQNEAQ (reference sequence). The CDR3 sequence: CASSRTGENGYTF. In DNA form, the CDR3 reads TGTGCCAGCAGCCGGACAGGGGAAAATGGCTACACCTTC.

This clonotype was seen at least ten times. This chain links TRBV20-1 with TRBJ2-7; 11 bases are shared with TRBD2. This CDR3 contains 13 residues. Trimming at V came to 4 bases and at J to 2 bases, leaving 1 base not matched to a gene. Per the germline V gene, CDR1 is DFQATT and CDR2 is SNEGSKA (reference sequence). In nucleotides, the CDR3 is TGCAGTGCTACTAGCGGGGGGACCTACGAGCAGTACTTC. This encodes CSATSGGTYEQYF.

A note on this clonotype: This sequence may be a read error, since a much larger clone differs from it by one base. The rearrangement joins TRBV29-1 to TRBJ2-7; D might be TRBD2 (7 bases). Germline assignment: CDR1 SQVTM and CDR2 ANQGSEA. The CDR3 covers 14 residues. The CDR3 DNA sequence: TGCAGAGTTGGTGGGGGCGGGAGCTCCTACGAGCAGTACTTC. Its protein product is CRVGGGGSSYEQYF.